This TCR beta chain appears in the sequencing data of a study of blood T cell repertoires in COVID-19. Germline V gives CDR1 ENHRY, CDR2 SYGVKD. V gave up 0 bases and J gave up 9 bases, with 8 bases separating them. The CDR3 totals 12 residues. Generated by immunoSEQ multiplex PCR, the TCRdb table keeps only in-frame clones and is missing some. The top ten hold around 14% of the sample, which has approximately 190,000 clones, 84% seen once. V gene TRBV10-3 combines with J gene TRBJ1-2; D gene unclear. The TCR was taken from a man under 40 with active or convalescent COVID-19. Sequencing was performed on peripheral blood. CDR3 protein: CAISESEGSYTF. In nucleotides, the CDR3 is TGTGCCATCAGTGAGTCGGAGGGTAGCTACACCTTC.